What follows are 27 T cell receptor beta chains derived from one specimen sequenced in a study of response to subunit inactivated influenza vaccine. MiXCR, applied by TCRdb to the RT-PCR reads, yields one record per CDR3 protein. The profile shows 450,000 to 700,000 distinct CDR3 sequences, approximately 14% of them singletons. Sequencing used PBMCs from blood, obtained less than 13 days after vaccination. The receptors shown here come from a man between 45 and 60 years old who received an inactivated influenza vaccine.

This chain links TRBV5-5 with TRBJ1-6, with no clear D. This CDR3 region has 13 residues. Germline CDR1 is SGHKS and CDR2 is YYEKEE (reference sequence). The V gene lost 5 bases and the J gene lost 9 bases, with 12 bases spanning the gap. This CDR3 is CASSLQSPSPLHF. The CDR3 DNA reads TGTGCCAGCAGTCTTCAGAGTCCTTCACCCCTCCACTTT.

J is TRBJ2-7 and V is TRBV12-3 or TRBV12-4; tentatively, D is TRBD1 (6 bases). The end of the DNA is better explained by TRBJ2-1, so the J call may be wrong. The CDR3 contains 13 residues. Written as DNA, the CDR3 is TGTGCCAGCATTGCAGGGGCGGGCCACGAGCAGTTCTTC. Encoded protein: CASIAGAGHEQFF.

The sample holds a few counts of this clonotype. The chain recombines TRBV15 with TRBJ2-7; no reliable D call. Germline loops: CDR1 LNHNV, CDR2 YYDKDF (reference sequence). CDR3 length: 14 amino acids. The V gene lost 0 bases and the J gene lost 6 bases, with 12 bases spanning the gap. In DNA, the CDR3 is TGTGCCACCAGCAGAGATCGTAACGTCCGCGAGCAGTACTTC. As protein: CATSRDRNVREQYF.

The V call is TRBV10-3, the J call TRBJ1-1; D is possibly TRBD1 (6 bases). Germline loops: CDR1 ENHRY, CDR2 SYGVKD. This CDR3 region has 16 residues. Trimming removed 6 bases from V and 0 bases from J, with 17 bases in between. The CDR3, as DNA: TGTGCCATCAGCAGATCGGACAGTTTTATGAACACTGAAGCTTTCTTT. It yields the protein CAISRSDSFMNTEAFF.

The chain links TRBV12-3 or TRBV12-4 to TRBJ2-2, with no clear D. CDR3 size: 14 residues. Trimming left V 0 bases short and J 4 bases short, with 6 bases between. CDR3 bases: TGTGCCAGCAGTTTAGCGCAAAGCACCGGGGAGCTGTTTTTT. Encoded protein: CASSLAQSTGELFF.

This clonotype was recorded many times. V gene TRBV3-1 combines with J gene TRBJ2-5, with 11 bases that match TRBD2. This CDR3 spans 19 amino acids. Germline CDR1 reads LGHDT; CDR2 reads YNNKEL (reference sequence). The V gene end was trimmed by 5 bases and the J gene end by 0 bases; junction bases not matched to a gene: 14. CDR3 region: CASSSSLAGGYLYQETQYF. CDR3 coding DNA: TGTGCCAGCAGCTCTTCGCTAGCGGGGGGCTACCTGTACCAAGAGACCCAGTACTTC.

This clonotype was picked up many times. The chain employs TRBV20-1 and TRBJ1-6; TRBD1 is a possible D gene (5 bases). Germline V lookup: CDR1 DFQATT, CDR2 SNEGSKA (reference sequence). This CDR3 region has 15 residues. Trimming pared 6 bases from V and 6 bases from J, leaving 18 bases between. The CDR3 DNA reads TGCAGTGCCAAACCACTGGGGGAGACTAATTCACCCCTCCACTTT. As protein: CSAKPLGETNSPLHF.

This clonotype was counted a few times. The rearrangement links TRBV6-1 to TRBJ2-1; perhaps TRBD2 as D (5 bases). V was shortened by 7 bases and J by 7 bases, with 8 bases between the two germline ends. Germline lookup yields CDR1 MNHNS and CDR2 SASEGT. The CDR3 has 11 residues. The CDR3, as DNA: TGTGCCAGCACCCAGCGGAATGAGCAGTTCTTC. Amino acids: CASTQRNEQFF.

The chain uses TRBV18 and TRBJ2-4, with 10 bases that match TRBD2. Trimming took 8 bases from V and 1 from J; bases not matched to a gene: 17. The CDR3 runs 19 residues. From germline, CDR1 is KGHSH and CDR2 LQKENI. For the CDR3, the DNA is TGTGCCAGCCCAAAACCGGGGGCTAGCGGGAGAATTGCCAAAAACATTCAGTACTTC. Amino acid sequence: CASPKPGASGRIAKNIQYF.

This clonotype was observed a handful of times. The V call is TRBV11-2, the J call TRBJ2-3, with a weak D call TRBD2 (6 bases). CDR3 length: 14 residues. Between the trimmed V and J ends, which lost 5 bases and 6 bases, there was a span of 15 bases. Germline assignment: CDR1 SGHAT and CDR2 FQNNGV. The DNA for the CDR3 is TGTGCCAGCAGCGACCGGAAGAGCGGGGATACGCAGTATTTT. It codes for CASSDRKSGDTQYF.

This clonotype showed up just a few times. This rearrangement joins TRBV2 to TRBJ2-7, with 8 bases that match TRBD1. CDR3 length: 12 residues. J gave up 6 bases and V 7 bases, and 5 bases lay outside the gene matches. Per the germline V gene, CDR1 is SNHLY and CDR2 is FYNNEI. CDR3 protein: CASTYDRGEQYF. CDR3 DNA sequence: TGTGCCAGCACCTACGACAGGGGCGAGCAGTACTTC.

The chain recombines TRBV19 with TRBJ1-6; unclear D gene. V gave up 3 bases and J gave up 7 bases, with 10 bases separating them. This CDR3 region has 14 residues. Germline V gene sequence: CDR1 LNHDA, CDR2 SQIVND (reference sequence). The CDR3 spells CASSILGGNSPLHF. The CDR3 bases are TGTGCCAGTAGTATCCTGGGTGGCAATTCACCCCTCCACTTT.

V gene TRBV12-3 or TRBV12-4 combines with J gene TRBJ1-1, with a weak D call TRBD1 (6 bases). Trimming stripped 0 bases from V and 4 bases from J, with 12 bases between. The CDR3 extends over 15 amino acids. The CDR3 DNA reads TGTGCCAGCAGTTTAGCGGGGGGGGCAGGCACTGAAGCTTTCTTT. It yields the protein CASSLAGGAGTEAFF.

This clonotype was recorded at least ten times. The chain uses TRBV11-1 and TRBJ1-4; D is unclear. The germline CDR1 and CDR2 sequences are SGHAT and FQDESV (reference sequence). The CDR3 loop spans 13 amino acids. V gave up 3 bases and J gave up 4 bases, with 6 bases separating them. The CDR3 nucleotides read TGTGCCAGCAGCTTGTGGAATAATGAAAAACTGTTTTTT. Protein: CASSLWNNEKLFF.

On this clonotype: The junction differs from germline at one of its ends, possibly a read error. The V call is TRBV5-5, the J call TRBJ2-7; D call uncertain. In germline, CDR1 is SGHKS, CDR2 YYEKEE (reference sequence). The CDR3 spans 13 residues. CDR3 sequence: CAGSLIGAYEQYF. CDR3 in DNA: TGTGCCGGCAGCTTGATTGGGGCCTACGAGCAGTACTTC.

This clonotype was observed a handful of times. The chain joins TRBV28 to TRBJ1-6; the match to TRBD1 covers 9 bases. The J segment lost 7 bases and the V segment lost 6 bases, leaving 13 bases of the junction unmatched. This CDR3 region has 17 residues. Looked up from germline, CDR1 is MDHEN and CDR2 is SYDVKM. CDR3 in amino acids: CASSRLVGQGRNSPLHF. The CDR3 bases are TGTGCCAGCAGCCGTCTCGTGGGACAGGGCCGGAATTCACCCCTCCACTTT.

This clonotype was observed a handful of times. The CDR3 DNA follows: TGTGCCAGCAAAAAGGGTAGGCTAGCGGGATACAATGAGCAGTTCTTC. Translation: CASKKGRLAGYNEQFF. J is TRBJ2-1 and V is TRBV6-2 or TRBV6-3, with 9 bases aligning to TRBD2. With V trimmed by 7 bases and J by 4 bases, 11 bases remained unmatched. Germline values: CDR1 MNHEY, CDR2 SVGEGT. The CDR3 is 16 amino acids.

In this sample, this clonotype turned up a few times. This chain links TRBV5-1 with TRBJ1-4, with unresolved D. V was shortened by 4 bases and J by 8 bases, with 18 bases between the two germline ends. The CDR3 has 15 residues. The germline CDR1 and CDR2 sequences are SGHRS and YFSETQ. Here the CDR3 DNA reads TGCGCCAGCAGCCCATTACCCCGGGGTGGGGAAAAACTGTTTTTT. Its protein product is CASSPLPRGGEKLFF.

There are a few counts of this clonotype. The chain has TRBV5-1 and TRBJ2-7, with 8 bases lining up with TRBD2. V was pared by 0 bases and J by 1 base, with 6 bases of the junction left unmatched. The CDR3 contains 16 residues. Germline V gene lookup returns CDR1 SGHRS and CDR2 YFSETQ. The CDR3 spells CASSLAGLVGSYEQYF. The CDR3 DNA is TGCGCCAGCAGCTTGGCGGGACTAGTTGGGTCCTACGAGCAGTACTTC.

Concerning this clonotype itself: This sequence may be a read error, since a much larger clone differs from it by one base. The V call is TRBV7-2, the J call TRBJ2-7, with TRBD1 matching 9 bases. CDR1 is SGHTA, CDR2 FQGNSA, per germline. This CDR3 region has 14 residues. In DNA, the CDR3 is TGTGCCATCAGCTACGGGACAGGGTCCTACGAGCAGTACTTC. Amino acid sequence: CAISYGTGSYEQYF.

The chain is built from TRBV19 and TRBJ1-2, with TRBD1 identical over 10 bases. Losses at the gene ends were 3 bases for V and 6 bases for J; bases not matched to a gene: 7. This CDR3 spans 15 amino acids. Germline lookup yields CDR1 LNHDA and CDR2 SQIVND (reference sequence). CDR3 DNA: TGTGCCAGTAGTATTGACAGGGGGCGTCGAAATGGCTACACCTTC. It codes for CASSIDRGRRNGYTF. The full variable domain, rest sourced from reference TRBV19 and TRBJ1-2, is DGGITQSPKYLFRKEGQNVTLSCEQNLNHDAMYWYRQDPGQGLRLIYYSQIVNDFQKGDIAEGYSVSREKKESFPLTVTSAQKNPTAFYLCASSIDRGRRNGYTFGSGTRLTVV.

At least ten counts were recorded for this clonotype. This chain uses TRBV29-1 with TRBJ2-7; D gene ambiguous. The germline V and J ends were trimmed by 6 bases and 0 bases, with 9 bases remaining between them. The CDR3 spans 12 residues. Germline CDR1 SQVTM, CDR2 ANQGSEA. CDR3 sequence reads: CSVRQRSYEQYF. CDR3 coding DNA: TGCAGCGTACGTCAACGCTCCTACGAGCAGTACTTC.

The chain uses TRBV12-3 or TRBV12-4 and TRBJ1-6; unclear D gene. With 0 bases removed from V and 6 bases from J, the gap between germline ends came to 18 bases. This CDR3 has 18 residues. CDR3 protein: CASSLAGRRGSLNSPLHF. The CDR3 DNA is TGTGCCAGCAGTTTAGCCGGTCGGCGCGGAAGCCTTAATTCACCCCTCCACTTT.

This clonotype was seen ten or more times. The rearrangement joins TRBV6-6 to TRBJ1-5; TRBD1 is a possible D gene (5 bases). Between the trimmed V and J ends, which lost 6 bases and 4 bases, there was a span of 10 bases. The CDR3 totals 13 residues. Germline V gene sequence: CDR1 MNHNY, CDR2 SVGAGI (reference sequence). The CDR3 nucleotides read TGTGCCAGCAGGGAGGACATAAATCAGCCCCAGCATTTT. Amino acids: CASREDINQPQHF.

CDR3 DNA sequence: TGTGCCAGCAGTAACTTGGGGACTATAGACCAGTACTTC. Encoded protein: CASSNLGTIDQYF. This chain connects TRBV6-2 or TRBV6-3 to TRBJ2-7; 7 bases are shared with TRBD2. In germline, CDR1 is MNHEY, CDR2 SVGEGT. This CDR3 region has 13 residues. The J segment lost 10 bases and the V segment lost 5 bases, leaving 11 bases of the junction unmatched.

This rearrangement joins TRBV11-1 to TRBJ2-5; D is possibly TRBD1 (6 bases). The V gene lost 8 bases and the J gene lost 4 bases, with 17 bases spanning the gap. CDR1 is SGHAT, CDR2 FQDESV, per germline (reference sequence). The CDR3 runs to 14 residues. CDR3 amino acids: CASSVPGQGETQYF. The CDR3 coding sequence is TGTGCCAGCTCCGTACCGGGACAAGGAGAGACCCAGTACTTC.

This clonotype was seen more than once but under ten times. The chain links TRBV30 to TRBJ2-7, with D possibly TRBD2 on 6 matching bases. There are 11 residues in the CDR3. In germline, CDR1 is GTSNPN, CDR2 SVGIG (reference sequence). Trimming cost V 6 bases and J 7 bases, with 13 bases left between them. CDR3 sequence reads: CACREVREQYF. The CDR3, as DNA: TGTGCCTGCAGGGAGGTGAGGGAGCAGTACTTC.